A selection of T cell receptor beta chains follows, all from one sample in a study of blood T cell repertoires in COVID-19. The protocol was immunoSEQ multiplex PCR, while the TCRdb copy is restricted to in-frame clones and leaves out a portion. The sample consists of about 180,000 clones, 80% of them appearing once. Sequencing input: PBMCs or T cells enriched from blood (not recorded which). Receptor source: a man aged 55-75 years who had been exposed to COVID-19. Both conserved end residues are part of each CDR3. The order of the fields is V gene, D gene, clone size, J gene, CDR3 protein, CDR3 DNA. A D gene is named only where the DNA matches it firmly. Size tells how often a clone was seen (once, few, many) or the class of an expanded clone, and some rows leave it out.

V gene: TRBV9
D gene: TRBD1
clone size: NA
J gene: TRBJ1-1
CDR3 protein: CASSDGKTGLNTEAFF
CDR3 DNA: TGTGCCAGCAGCGACGGCAAGACAGGGTTGAACACTGAAGCTTTCTTT

V gene: TRBV24-1
D gene: NA
clone size: NA
J gene: TRBJ2-7
CDR3 protein: CATSGMTVGEQYF
CDR3 DNA: TGTGCCACCAGTGGAATGACAGTAGGCGAGCAGTACTTC

V gene: TRBV5-4
D gene: TRBD1
clone size: few
J gene: TRBJ2-1
CDR3 protein: CASSPGTAALSEQFF
CDR3 DNA: TGTGCCAGCAGCCCGGGGACAGCCGCCTTGAGTGAGCAGTTCTTC

V gene: TRBV10-3
D gene: TRBD1
clone size: NA
J gene: TRBJ2-7
CDR3 protein: CAIRTGRSGEQYF
CDR3 DNA: TGTGCCATTCGGACAGGGAGGTCGGGGGAGCAGTACTTC

V gene: TRBV29-1
D gene: NA
clone size: NA
J gene: TRBJ2-7
CDR3 protein: CSVVRGRNGEQYF
CDR3 DNA: TGCAGCGTTGTAAGGGGCCGGAATGGCGAGCAGTACTTC

V gene: TRBV3-1/TRBV3-2
D gene: TRBD1
clone size: NA
J gene: TRBJ2-6
CDR3 protein: CASSQSLDRGFSGANVLTF
CDR3 DNA: TGTGCCAGCAGCCAATCACTCGACAGGGGGTTCTCTGGGGCCAACGTCCTGACTTTC

V gene: TRBV4-1
D gene: NA
clone size: NA
J gene: TRBJ1-1
CDR3 protein: CASSQGLQWNTEAFF
CDR3 DNA: TGCGCCAGCAGCCAAGGGCTACAGTGGAACACTGAAGCTTTCTTT

V gene: TRBV11-2
D gene: TRBD2
clone size: NA
J gene: TRBJ2-1
CDR3 protein: CASSWGLAGGSYNEQFF
CDR3 DNA: TGTGCCAGCAGCTGGGGACTAGCGGGAGGATCCTACAATGAGCAGTTCTTC

V gene: TRBV29-1
D gene: NA
clone size: NA
J gene: TRBJ2-7
CDR3 protein: CSVRGGEFTSYEQYF
CDR3 DNA: TGCAGCGTTCGAGGGGGGGAGTTCACCTCATACGAGCAGTACTTC

V gene: TRBV30
D gene: TRBD1
clone size: NA
J gene: TRBJ1-6
CDR3 protein: CAWGDRGRYSPLHF
CDR3 DNA: TGTGCCTGGGGGGACAGGGGACGATATTCACCCCTCCACTTT

V gene: TRBV11-3
D gene: TRBD2
clone size: NA
J gene: TRBJ2-1
CDR3 protein: CASSLRRAGGPIEQFF
CDR3 DNA: TGTGCCAGCAGCTTAAGGCGAGCGGGAGGGCCAATTGAGCAGTTCTTC

V gene: TRBV30
D gene: TRBD1
clone size: NA
J gene: TRBJ2-2
CDR3 protein: CAWFPGTGRTGELFF
CDR3 DNA: TGTGCCTGGTTCCCAGGGACAGGGAGAACCGGGGAGCTGTTTTTT

V gene: TRBV5-1
D gene: NA
clone size: few
J gene: TRBJ2-1
CDR3 protein: CASSLASPSTDEQFF
CDR3 DNA: TGCGCCAGCAGCTTGGCCTCACCGTCTACCGATGAGCAGTTCTTC

V gene: TRBV15
D gene: NA
clone size: NA
J gene: TRBJ1-2
CDR3 protein: CATSRDIGSTNYGYTF
CDR3 DNA: TGTGCCACCAGCAGAGATATCGGTTCGACTAACTATGGCTACACCTTC